The TCR beta chain described here comes from a study of cytomegalovirus exposure and HLA in healthy donors (dated by TCRdb to about 2017). Background for the entire study: An earlier analysis of roughly 500 of the donors reported roughly 300 Gb of sequence data and approximately 120 million unique TCR beta sequences obtained from some 200 million T cells. Of the roughly 410 genotyped donors, over 80% were placed in the genetic ancestry cluster associated with self-reported Caucasian donors. Donor age, sex, ethnicity and CMV serostatus were compiled together with the repertoire data. Among 398 genotyped donors of the cohort, an average of roughly 240,000 unique TCR beta nucleotide sequences were sequenced per donor, about a sixth of them non-productive. Both class I and class II loci were covered by HLA typing, at four-digit resolution. In a later genetic analysis, genome-wide SNP genotypes for about 65% of the 666 donors were used, and that subset was treated as a discovery cohort. All discovery cohort repertoires had been generated using a single sequencing platform. The study aimed to test whether signatures of past pathogen exposure could be identified by cataloging public T cell receptors. Because of strong linkage in the cohort, a handful of DR-DQ haplotypes were treated as single units for association and clustering. A later analysis re-analyzed previously published TCR beta repertoires from hundreds of donors and added high-resolution HLA genotyping to study TCR occurrence patterns. An early release that covered about 640 HLA-typed donors contained approximately 300 gigabases of sequencing data and 65 million to 100 million unique TCR sequences. The study combined high-throughput TCR immunosequencing, statistical association of individual TCRs with disease status, and machine learning to predict cytomegalovirus infection status. The number of typed donors differed by locus: about 629-630 for A, B, C, DRB1 and DQB1; roughly 510 for DQA1; 606 for DPA1; and roughly 470 for DPB1. The study profiled the T cell repertoires of hundreds of subjects by immunosequencing and related them to cytomegalovirus serostatus. In an earlier analysis of roughly 600 of the donors, high-throughput TCR beta sequencing was used to judge whether each TCR beta V gene segment behaved as functional or pseudogenic. The later analysis used no new phenotypic data to find candidate immune exposures, relying instead on TCR beta sequences and their occurrence across donors. Besides the first cohort of 666 subjects, a separate validation cohort made up of roughly 130 different subjects was used. Paper-wide results and their limitations: Cytomegalovirus status was reported to be diagnosed by the classifier with high specificity and sensitivity in both the original and validation cohorts. Three of the identified cytomegalovirus-associated TCR beta chains were confirmed in vitro to be specific for cytomegalovirus antigens. V-gene and J-gene trimming of TCR beta chains was associated with a missense DCLRE1C variant in a later genetic analysis, and the association was replicated in an independent cohort. In a later analysis, the rate of TCR association differed among HLA loci, with DRB1 alleles having the most associated TCRs and HLA-C alleles having the fewest. CMV serostatus was the only immune exposure information available for the cohort. Several of the top co-occurrence clusters appeared to be linked to parvovirus B19, influenza, CMV and Epstein-Barr virus, according to a later analysis. Linkage disequilibrium might explain the correlated functional status among segregating V segments, but an unknown experimental factor could not be ruled out. Only TCR beta chains were sequenced in this cohort, and the absence of alpha or paired-chain data limited detectable features. Because some donors lacked HLA typing at each locus, the association tests relied only on the typed subset. According to the authors, the approach could potentially be generalized to other disease states and immunological phenotypes. A total of roughly 160 TCR beta chains were listed by the study as associated with cytomegalovirus. The earlier analysis of nearly 600 of the donors excluded 15 to 20 rarely observed V segments, including chromosome 9 orphons, because counts were too low. A later analysis found that HLA-associated TCR beta chains were more clonally expanded and had lower generation probabilities than equally common non-associated chains. A later analysis found that most CMV-associated TCR beta chains appeared HLA-restricted, with HLA associations seemingly driven largely by CMV exposure. Presence/absence analyses assumed roughly uniform sequencing depth across donors, an assumption that may not hold. At a false discovery rate of 0.05, a later analysis linked 15,000 to 20,000 TCR beta sequences to specific HLA alleles. A group of highly shared sequence variants was considered likely to be a technical artifact of the sequencing pipeline. A further reported finding was that TCR beta sequences accurately predicted the HLA-A and HLA-B alleles for most subjects in the first cohort. In an earlier analysis of 587 of the donors, most TCR beta V segments appeared in productive rearrangements about 87% or about 30% of the time, broadly matching IMGT annotations. Because the 87-base-pair reads could not distinguish some IMGT-functional V segments, including TRBV6-2 and TRBV6-3, those segments were excluded. Most TCR sequences were seen in very few donors, while some public TCRs were found in many individuals. Compared with the roughly 600-donor mean, donors in an Asian-associated ancestry cluster had fewer N-insertions in productive TCRs, according to a later genetic analysis. When HLA alleles, especially DR and DQ, strongly co-occurred, attributing TCR associations to individual alleles was difficult.

At the junction V is shortened by 4 bases and J by 3 bases, with 17 bases in between. In the germline V gene, CDR1 corresponds to SGHRS and CDR2 to YFSETQ. The CDR3 contains 16 residues, cysteine and phenylalanine counted. Only CDR3 DNA remains: 48 bases, in frame from the first base. The cohort comprised under 700 healthy bone marrow donors. At the time of sampling, all cohort members were nominally healthy, though unrecorded immune exposures were likely present. The donor tested CMV seronegative, placing the donor among the 300 to 400 seronegative members of the cohort. Every donor gave a peripheral blood sample, and the peripheral blood mononuclear cells from that sample were used for TCR beta sequencing. Genomic DNA was extracted from the blood cell samples with the Qiagen DNeasy Blood Extraction Kit. The library came from the immunoSEQ multiplex PCR assay. For the multiplex PCR, a mixture combining 60 forward primers for TCR Vbeta segments and 13 reverse primers for TCR Jbeta segments was used. A multiplex PCR assay on genomic DNA amplified the CDR3 region of rearranged TCR beta genes. The Illumina HiSeq System was used to sequence the amplified TCR beta libraries as 87-base-pair reads. The authors processed their data as follows. A later analysis tallied tens of millions of unique TCR beta chains across the 700 or so repertoires, and around 10 million of those chains were shared by two or more donors. To remove PCR and sequencing errors, raw reads were error-corrected and collapsed into unique sequences using a nearest-neighbor algorithm that merged closely related sequences. Alignment of CDR3 sequences to IMGT reference sequences was used to assign V, D and J gene segments. For a sequence to be retained, at least a six-nucleotide match to both a V gene segment and a J gene segment was required. Rearrangements were classified as productive when the CDR3 lacked stop codons and remained in frame with V and J, and all other rearrangements were classified as non-productive. Following IMGT convention, CDR3 was defined as the stretch from the second conserved V-encoded cysteine up to the conserved J-encoded phenylalanine. Sequences without an unambiguous match to a single V gene segment were excluded from the earlier analysis of about 640 of the donors. In an earlier analysis of a few hundred of the donors, a V segment was called functional when productive rearrangements were above 56.7%, and segregating when the standard deviation between donors exceeded 5%. A statistical classification framework was developed to diagnose cytomegalovirus status using the catalog of TCR beta chain sequences. V and J gene assignment, in a later analysis, came from comparing TCR nucleotide sequences with IMGT/GENE-DB human TR gene sequences. The TCRdist pipeline was used in a later analysis to assign CDR3 sequences and most-parsimonious VDJ recombination scenarios. In a later analysis, every TCR beta chain was defined by the combination of its CDR3 amino acid sequence and its V-gene family, and reads without a unique V-gene family were dropped. To address suspected cross-contamination and a sequencing artifact, a later analysis removed roughly 640 highly shared, low-generation-probability nucleotide sequences. In a later analysis, a clonal expansion index was calculated for each public chain from normalized within-repertoire ranks of inferred template counts. In a later analysis, generation probabilities were computed with a VDJ recombination model fitted to out-of-frame rearrangements, and the resulting probabilities were checked against IGoR. In a later analysis, hypergeometric tests were used to score TCR-TCR, TCR-HLA and TCR-CMV co-occurrence, with a repertoire-size bias correction applied to TCR pairs. To estimate false discovery rates, a later analysis permuted the HLA or CMV assignments 20 times. In a later analysis, co-occurring TCRs were grouped with DBSCAN, and TCRdist sequence similarity was added when clustering was performed within HLA-allele-positive subsets. For co-occurrence clustering, repertoires with fewer than 30,000 or more than 120,000 public chains were excluded, along with four to six repertoires with anomalous nucleotide sharing. Here the immuneACCESS table is served through TCRdb, limited to in-frame sequences with V and J called. Missing clones are a known gap in these copies; in checked studies unresolved V genes cover under half, and the rest lacks a known reason. That table supplies the V and J calls and clone size; D and trimming were determined from the DNA. Here the sample has about 180,000 clones; 70% to 90% occur a single time. The biggest ten clones account for about 2.2% of the sample.

Only a few counts were recorded for this clone. It lacks a known antigen. No base qualities exist here, and no much larger clone lies one base off it. The material sequenced was PBMCs. This chain joins TRBV5-1 to TRBJ2-1, with no confidently assigned D gene. This sequence was found in a woman in her thirties in good health and CMV-seronegative. The DNA is TGCGCCAGCAGCCAGCGTAGTGTCTCCAACTACAATGAGCAGTTCTTC. Its protein product is CASSQRSVSNYNEQFF.